A single TCR beta chain is shown here with its context. Its antigen remains unknown. These data originate in a study of cytomegalovirus exposure and HLA in healthy donors. V trimming: 2 bases; J trimming: 8 bases; junction bases outside the gene matches: 3. The CDR3 totals 14 residues. Germline lookup yields CDR1 SGHTA and CDR2 FQGTGA. Study-wide findings and caveats: The authors listed roughly 150 TCR beta chains as cytomegalovirus-associated. Across donors, most TCRs were seen rarely, yet some public ones were widespread.

The data were produced by immunoSEQ multiplex PCR, yet TCRdb's version contains in-frame clones alone and is incomplete. The sample lists fewer than 200,000 clones, just under 90% seen once, with 4% to 5% in the top ten. The clonotype comes from a man younger than 35 in good health and CMV-seropositive. Sequenced input: PBMCs. The chain joins TRBV7-3 to TRBJ2-1, with 10 positions matching TRBD1. This chain's CDR3 is CASSLGTGVYEQFF. The CDR3 DNA is TGTGCCAGCAGCTTAGGGACAGGGGTTTATGAGCAGTTCTTC.